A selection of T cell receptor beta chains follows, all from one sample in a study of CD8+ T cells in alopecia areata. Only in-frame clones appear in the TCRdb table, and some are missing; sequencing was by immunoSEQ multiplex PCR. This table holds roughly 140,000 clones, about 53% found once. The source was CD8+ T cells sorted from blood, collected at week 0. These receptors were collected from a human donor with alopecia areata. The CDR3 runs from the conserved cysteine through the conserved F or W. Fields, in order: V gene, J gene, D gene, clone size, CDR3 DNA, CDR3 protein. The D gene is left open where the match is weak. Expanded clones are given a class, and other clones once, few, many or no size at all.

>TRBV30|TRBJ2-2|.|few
TGTGCCTGGACCGCGACCAGCGGGGAGCTGTTTTTT
CAWTATSGELFF
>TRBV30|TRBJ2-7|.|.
TGTGCCTGGAGTGTAACCTACGAGCAGTACTTC
CAWSVTYEQYF
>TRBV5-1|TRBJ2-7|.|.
TGCGCCAGCAGCTTGTCTTCCGGAATCTTCTACGAGCAGTACTTC
CASSLSSGIFYEQYF
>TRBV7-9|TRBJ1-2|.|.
TGTGCCAGCAGCTTCCATGGGGGCTACACCTTC
CASSFHGGYTF
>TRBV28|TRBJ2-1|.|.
TGTGCCAGCAGCCGGGGTGAGCAGTTCTTC
CASSRGEQFF
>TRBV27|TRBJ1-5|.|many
TGTGCCAGCAGTTCGAAGAATAGCAATCAGCCCCAGCATTTT
CASSSKNSNQPQHF
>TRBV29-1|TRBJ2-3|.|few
TGCAGCGAACCCCCCAAATTCGATACGCAGTATTTT
CSEPPKFDTQYF
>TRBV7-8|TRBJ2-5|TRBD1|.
TGTGCCAGCAGCTTAACCGGACAGGGGCAAGAGACCCAGTACTTC
CASSLTGQGQETQYF
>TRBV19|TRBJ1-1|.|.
TGTGCCAGTAGTATGGGGACCACTGAAGCTTTCTTT
CASSMGTTEAFF
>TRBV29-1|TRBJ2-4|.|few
TGCAGCGTTGACCCTGGGGAAAACATTCAGTACTTC
CSVDPGENIQYF
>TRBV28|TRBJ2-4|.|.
TGTGCCAGCAGTTTATTGCAGGGTTCAAACATTCAGTACTTC
CASSLLQGSNIQYF
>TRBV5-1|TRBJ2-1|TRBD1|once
TGCGCCAGCACCTGGGCCGGGACAGGGAACTACAATGAGCAGTTCTTC
CASTWAGTGNYNEQFF
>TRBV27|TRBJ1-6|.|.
TGTGCCAGCAGTCCTTGGGGGATAAAGGATTCACCCCTCCACTTT
CASSPWGIKDSPLHF
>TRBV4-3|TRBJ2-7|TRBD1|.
TGCGCCAGCAGCCAAGAAGAGGGGGCGGCCTACGAGCAGTACTTC
CASSQEEGAAYEQYF
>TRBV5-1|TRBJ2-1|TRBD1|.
TGCGCCAGCAAGGGGGACAGGGGCAATGAGCAGTTCTTC
CASKGDRGNEQFF
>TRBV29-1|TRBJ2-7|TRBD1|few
TGCAGCGTCGGACAGGGCACCTACGAGCAGTACTTC
CSVGQGTYEQYF
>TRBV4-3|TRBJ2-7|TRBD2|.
TGCGCCAGCAGCCAGGACTGGGGGGGAGGGTCCGGCGAGCAGTACTTC
CASSQDWGGGSGEQYF
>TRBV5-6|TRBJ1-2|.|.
TGTGCCAGCAGCTTGGTGGGCAGGGAAGAATATGGCTACACCTTC
CASSLVGREEYGYTF
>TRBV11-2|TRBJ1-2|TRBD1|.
TGTGCCAGCAGCTCCACGGACAGGATAGGCTACACCTTC
CASSSTDRIGYTF
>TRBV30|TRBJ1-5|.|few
TGTGCCTGGAGTCTGGGGGGTGGTCGGCCTCCGGATCAGCCCCAGCATTTT
CAWSLGGGRPPDQPQHF
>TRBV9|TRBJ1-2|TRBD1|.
TGTGCCAGCAGCGCGAGGGACAGGGAGCTTAACTATGGCTACACCTTC
CASSARDRELNYGYTF
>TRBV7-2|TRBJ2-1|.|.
TGTGCCAGCAGCCAAGGCACTAGCCAATTCTTC
CASSQGTSQFF
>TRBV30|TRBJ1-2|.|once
TGTGCCTGTCCTGGACGCGGGGGCTACACCTTC
CACPGRGGYTF
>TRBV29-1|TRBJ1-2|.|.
TGCAGCGCGGGACTCGCAGATGGCTACACCTTC
CSAGLADGYTF
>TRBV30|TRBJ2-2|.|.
TGTGCCTGGACAGTAGGGGGGCTCACCGGGGAGCTGTTTTTT
CAWTVGGLTGELFF
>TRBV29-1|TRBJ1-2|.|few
TGCAGCGTTGAAGAGAGGGCAGCCCACTATGGCTACACCTTC
CSVEERAAHYGYTF
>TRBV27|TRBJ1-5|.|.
TGTGCCAGCAGTTTAACCCTACCAGAGCCCCAGCATTTT
CASSLTLPEPQHF